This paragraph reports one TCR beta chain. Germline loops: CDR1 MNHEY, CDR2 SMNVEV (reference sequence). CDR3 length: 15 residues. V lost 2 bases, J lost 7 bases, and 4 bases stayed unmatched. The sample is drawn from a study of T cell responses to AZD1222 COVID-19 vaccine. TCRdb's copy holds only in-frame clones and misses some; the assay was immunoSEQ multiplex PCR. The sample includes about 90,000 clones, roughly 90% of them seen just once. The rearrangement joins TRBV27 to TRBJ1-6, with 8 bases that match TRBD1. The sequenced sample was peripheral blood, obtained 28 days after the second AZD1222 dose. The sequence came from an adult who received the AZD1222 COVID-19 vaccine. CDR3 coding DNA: TGTGCCAGCAGTTTAGACGACAGGGGCAATTCACCCCTCCACTTT. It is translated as CASSLDDRGNSPLHF.